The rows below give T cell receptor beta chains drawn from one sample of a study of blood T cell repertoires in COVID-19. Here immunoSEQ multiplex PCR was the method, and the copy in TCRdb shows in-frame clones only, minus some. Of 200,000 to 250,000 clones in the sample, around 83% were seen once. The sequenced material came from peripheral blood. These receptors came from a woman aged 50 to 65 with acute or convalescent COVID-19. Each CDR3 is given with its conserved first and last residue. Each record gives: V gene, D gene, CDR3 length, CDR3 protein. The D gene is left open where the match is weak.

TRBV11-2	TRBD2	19	CASSPWGTSGREGPSEQYF
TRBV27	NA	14	CASSSGRFAYEQYF
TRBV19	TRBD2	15	CASSILLAGGETQYF
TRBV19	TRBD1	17	CASIRTGGWSGANVLTF
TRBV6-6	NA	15	CASFISTGRATEAFF
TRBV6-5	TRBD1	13	CASSPGQQETQYF
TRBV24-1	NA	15	CATSDPGGPKNIQYF
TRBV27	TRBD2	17	CASSRQPGSGGAGTQYF
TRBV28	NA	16	CASSLLAGKSTDTQYF
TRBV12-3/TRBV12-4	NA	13	CASSPGQWEKLFF
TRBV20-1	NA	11	CSATGQFEAFF
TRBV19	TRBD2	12	CATGLAGGGQYF
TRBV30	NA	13	CAWSVAQGRGYTF
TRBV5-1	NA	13	CASPYGQTYEQYF
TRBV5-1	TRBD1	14	CASSTGTAQETQYF
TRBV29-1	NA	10	CSVGFEGQFF
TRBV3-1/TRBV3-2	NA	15	CASSQGPQEYQPQHF
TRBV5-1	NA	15	CASSPVGSNTGELFF
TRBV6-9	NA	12	CASRDSYSPLHF
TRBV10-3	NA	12	CAIGQGNTEAFF
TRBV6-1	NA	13	CASSEARGTEAFF
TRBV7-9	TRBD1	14	CASSPRQGDSPLHF
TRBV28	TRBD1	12	CASRHDRGLAFF
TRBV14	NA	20	CASSHAHGSHGATSYNEQFF
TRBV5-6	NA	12	CASSLIGDEQYF
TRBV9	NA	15	CASSSGTNLNYGYTF
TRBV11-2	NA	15	CASSFVADPYNEQFF
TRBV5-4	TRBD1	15	CASSLDVRTGSEAFF
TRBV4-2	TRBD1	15	CASSQEGDREDGYTF
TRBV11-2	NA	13	CASSLDRVNEQFF
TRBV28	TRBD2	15	CAITSTSGSLGELFF
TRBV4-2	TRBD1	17	CASSQEPTGQGSQPQHF
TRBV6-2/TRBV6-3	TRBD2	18	CASSSGTSGGTSTDTQYF
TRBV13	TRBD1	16	CASSLDTGGTTDTQYF
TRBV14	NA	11	CASSQEAEQFF
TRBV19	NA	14	CASSTGPGAETQYF
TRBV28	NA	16	CASSLGGGGTTYEQYF
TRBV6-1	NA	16	CASSDHRVNLGETQYF
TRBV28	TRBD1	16	CASSLYGQGAYTEAFF
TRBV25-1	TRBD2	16	CASSPIGLAEINEQFF
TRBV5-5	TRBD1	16	CASSDTDRGGEEPQHF
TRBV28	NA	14	CASSLVQVDAPQHF
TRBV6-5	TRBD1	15	CASSTPRTGYEKLFF
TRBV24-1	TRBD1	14	CATSDSQGNQPQHF
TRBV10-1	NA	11	CASSDGTRPVF
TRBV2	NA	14	CASRLVGEGTEAFF
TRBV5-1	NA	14	CASSLLGGDTEAFF
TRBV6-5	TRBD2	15	CASSYGLAGADEQFF
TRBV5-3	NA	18	CARSFRTVPEGLNTEAFF
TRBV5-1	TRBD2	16	CASTPRAGGPTDTQYF
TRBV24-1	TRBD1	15	CATSDPGTGTGELFF